One T cell receptor (beta chain) is described in this entry. Its antigen is unknown. The data belong to a study of T cell clones after liver transplantation. Findings and caveats of the study: A larger donor-reactive than third-party decline suggested partial antigen-specific deletion.

V shed 0 bases and J shed 1 base, with 13 bases lying between them. Germline CDR1 SGDLS, CDR2 YYNGEE. There are 16 residues in the CDR3. Using immunoSEQ multiplex PCR, the repertoire was profiled, and TCRdb retains in-frame clones only, with some absent. The profile covers 55,000 to 70,000 clones, with around 92% appearing a single time and 0.95% to 1% taken by the ten largest. This specimen consisted of CD4+ T cells from blood, obtained approximately 26 months after liver transplant. The V gene is TRBV9, the J gene TRBJ1-1, with D possibly matching TRBD1 (5 bases). The receptor's source is a human patient who received a liver transplant. Some T cells may trace back to the graft donor. The CDR3 spells CASSVAGGAGNTEAFF. In DNA, the CDR3 is TGTGCCAGCAGCGTAGCTGGCGGGGCGGGGAACACTGAAGCTTTCTTT.